This T cell receptor (beta chain) was profiled in a study of shared T cell receptors in the human thymus. The CDR3 sequence is 17 residues long. Per germline, CDR1 LGHNA and CDR2 YSLEER. With 0 bases removed from V and 3 bases from J, the gap between germline ends came to 18 bases. Sequencing used immunoSEQ multiplex PCR; TCRdb keeps in-frame clones, though not all of them. The sample holds about 610,000 clones, roughly 90% seen once. A single count supports this clone. The sample was also linked to a second study, of human thymus T cells. That work contributes: Healthy Finnish infants having corrective surgery for congenital heart defects served as donors. In corrective heart surgery, resections were taken, and these provided the thymus tissue. Repertoires sampled from thymus and blood appeared biased in V and J gene usage. Unrelated individuals had highly overlapping thymic repertoires, as reported in related research.

The sequence was obtained from a boy less than two years old with a congenital heart defect. Sequenced: thymocytes. This chain connects TRBV4-3 to TRBJ2-7; possible D gene TRBD2, 6 bases. For the CDR3, the DNA is TGCGCCAGCAGCCAAGATGTCGGGAGCGGACTACACTACGAGCAGTACTTC. Its protein is CASSQDVGSGLHYEQYF.